This T cell receptor (beta chain) was sequenced for a study of T cell responses to AZD1222 COVID-19 vaccine (dated by TCRdb to 2020 to 2023). At the level of the whole study: TCR sequencing was performed for roughly 250 trial participants, of whom about 200 were given two doses of AZD1222 and around 25 were given two doses of MenACWY control vaccine. Trial participants were enrolled into age subgroups of 18-55, 56-69 and 70-plus years, which contained around 140, 26 and 57 TCR-sequenced participants, respectively. Broad study findings and their caveats: Reportedly, close to half of the unique spike-specific TCRs recognized epitopes lying outside the regions that are mutated in the B.1.351 and B.1.1.7 variants. No day 14 peak-response samples were available, so repertoires were characterized only after the peak T cell response. The 56-69-year group was small, and its depth increase did not reach significance, likely because of low power. Participants were mostly white British, with more females than males. The authors suggested clonal diversity may have been underestimated. Vaccine-associated CD4 TCRs spanned the whole spike protein, with dominant responses in regions 160-218 and 743-854. Conclusions about previously exposed vaccinees are limited because only six or seven AZD1222 recipients were SARS-CoV-2 seropositive at baseline. A significant rise in spike-specific TCR breadth and depth was observed after two AZD1222 doses relative to day 0 and relative to MenACWY recipients.

The CDR3 regions of human TCRbeta chains were analyzed by immunosequencing. The authors' analysis ran thus. TCRs in the repertoires were compared against a reference library of SARS-CoV-2-specific TCRs that had been generated with the MIRA antigen-specificity platform. Breadth was defined as the fraction of unique TCRs that were SARS-CoV-2-associated, and depth was defined as the fraction of total T cells that were SARS-CoV-2-associated. Each spike-specific TCR was assigned to its reactive spike region and to a CD4 or CD8 class using the MIRA data. Log10-transformed breadth and depth values were compared by one-way ANOVA with Sidak's multiple comparisons tests. Drawn from immuneACCESS, this table holds only the in-frame rearrangements with V and J called that TCRdb kept. Clones are partly lost; checked studies trace under half to an unresolved V gene and leave the rest unexplained. V and J calls and clone size are copied from that table; D and trimming were computed from the DNA. The sample table records 70,000 to 100,000 clones; approximately 85% of these occur just once. Of the sample, approximately 3.6% falls within the top ten clones.

Taken with the paper, the label for time point translates to: about 28 days (+/-7) after the second vaccine dose. AZD1222 recipients whose second dose came at about 4 weeks and those whose second dose came at about 12 weeks were combined into one group, since spike-specific TCR depth and breadth did not differ between the two schedules. The vaccinee samples were drawn from two UK trials, COV001 and COV002, one of which was a single-blind randomized controlled phase 2/3 trial testing AZD1222 (ChAdOx1 nCoV-19) in healthy adults. For TCRbeta chain sequencing, PBMC samples were collected from trial participants at day 0 and at day 28 after the second dose. Via the germline V gene, CDR1 is LGHNA and CDR2 YSLEER. Spanning cysteine to phenylalanine, the CDR3 consists of 15 amino acids. Just the 45-base CDR3 DNA is kept, in frame starting at base 1. V is cut back by 3 bases and J by 1 base, with 5 bases in the junction unmatched.

On this clone: The antigen it recognizes is unknown. Base-call qualities are not available, and no considerably larger clone is one nucleotide away.

The clonotype originates from an adult who received the AZD1222 COVID-19 vaccine. The starting material was peripheral blood, obtained 28 days after the second AZD1222 dose. The sequence is built from TRBV4-3 and TRBJ1-1; a stretch of 7 junction bases matches TRBD1. This receptor has the CDR3 CASSQADRENTEAFF. Read as DNA, the sequence is TGCGCCAGCAGCCAGGCCGACAGGGAGAACACTGAAGCTTTCTTT.